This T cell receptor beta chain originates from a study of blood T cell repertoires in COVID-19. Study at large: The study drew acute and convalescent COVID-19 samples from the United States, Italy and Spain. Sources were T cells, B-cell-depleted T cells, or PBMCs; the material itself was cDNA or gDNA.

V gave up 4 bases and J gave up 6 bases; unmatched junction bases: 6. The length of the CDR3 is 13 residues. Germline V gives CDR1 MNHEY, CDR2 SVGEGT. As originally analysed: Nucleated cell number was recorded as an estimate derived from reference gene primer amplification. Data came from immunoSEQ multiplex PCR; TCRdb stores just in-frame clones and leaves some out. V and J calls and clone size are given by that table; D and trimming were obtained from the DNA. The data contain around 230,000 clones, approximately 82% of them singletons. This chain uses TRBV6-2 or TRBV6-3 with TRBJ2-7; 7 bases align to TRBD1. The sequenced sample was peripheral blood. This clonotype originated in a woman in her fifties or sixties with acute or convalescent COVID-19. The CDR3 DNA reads TGTGCCAGCAGTTGGAGACAGGGAGTCGAGCAGTACTTC. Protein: CASSWRQGVEQYF.